This T cell receptor beta chain was documented in a study of TIL therapy for anti-PD-1-resistant metastatic lung cancer. Of note for this clone: The antigen is not known.

The CDR3 is 14 amino acids. V was trimmed by 7 bases and J by 4 bases, leaving 16 bases between them. CDR1 SGHTA and CDR2 FQGNSA come from the germline V gene. Whole-study results and caveats: Treatment-naive, never-smoker and oncogene-addicted patients were overrepresented in this highly selected cohort.

Documented time point: pre-treatment sample, taken before nivolumab and TIL therapy. This was the immunoSEQ v3 assay. The table came from immunoSEQ multiplex PCR; TCRdb's copy has only in-frame clones and leaves some out. In the table there are about 17,000 clones, over 60% of which are singletons. The source material was blood, sampled at baseline. The receptor comes from a person aged 25 to 80 with non-small cell lung cancer. This sequence joins TRBV7-2 and TRBJ1-2, with D possibly being TRBD1 (6 bases). This chain's CDR3 is CASTPAAGVYGYTF. Here the CDR3 DNA reads TGTGCCAGCACCCCCGCGGCAGGGGTCTATGGCTACACCTTC.